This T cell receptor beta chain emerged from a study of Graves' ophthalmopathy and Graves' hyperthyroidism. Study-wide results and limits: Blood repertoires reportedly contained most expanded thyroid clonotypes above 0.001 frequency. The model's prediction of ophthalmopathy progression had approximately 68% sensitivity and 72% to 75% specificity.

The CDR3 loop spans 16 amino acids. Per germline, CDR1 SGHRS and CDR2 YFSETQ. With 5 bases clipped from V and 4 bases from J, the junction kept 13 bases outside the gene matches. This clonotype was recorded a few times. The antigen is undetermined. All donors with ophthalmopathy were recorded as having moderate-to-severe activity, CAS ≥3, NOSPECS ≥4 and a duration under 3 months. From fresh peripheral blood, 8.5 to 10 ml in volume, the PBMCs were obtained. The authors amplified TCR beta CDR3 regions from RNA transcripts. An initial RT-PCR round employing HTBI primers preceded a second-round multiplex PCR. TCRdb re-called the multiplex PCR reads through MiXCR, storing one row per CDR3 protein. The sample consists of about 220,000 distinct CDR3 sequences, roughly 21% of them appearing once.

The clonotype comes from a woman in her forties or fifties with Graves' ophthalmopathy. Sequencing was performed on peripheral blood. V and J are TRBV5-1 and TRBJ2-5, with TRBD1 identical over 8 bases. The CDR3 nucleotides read TGCGCCAGCAGTCGCGGACAGGGCCCACCGAGAGAGACCCAGTACTTC. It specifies CASSRGQGPPRETQYF.